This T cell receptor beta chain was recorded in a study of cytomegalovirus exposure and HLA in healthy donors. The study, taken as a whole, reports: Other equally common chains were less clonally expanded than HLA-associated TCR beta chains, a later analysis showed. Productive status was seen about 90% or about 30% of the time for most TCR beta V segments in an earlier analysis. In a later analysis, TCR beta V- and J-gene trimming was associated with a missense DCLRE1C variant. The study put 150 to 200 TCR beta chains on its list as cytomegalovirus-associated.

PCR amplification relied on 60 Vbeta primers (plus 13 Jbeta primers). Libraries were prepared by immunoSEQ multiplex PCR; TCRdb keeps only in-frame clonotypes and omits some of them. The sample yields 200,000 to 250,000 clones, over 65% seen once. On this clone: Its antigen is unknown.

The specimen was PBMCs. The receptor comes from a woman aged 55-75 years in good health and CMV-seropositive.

The CDR3 region is CSVEAGGGLAGIDTQYF. CDR3 sequence (DNA): TGCAGCGTTGAAGCCGGGGGGGGACTAGCGGGTATAGATACGCAGTATTTT. The chain couples TRBV29-1 to TRBJ2-3; 12 bases are shared with TRBD2. Germline V gene sequence: CDR1 SQVTM, CDR2 ANQGSEA. V gave up 1 base and J gave up 5 bases; unmatched junction bases: 10. The CDR3 sequence is 17 residues long.